This T cell receptor (beta chain) originates from a study of blood T cell repertoires in COVID-19. About the research overall: Both acute and convalescent COVID-19 samples were obtained from the United States, Italy and Spain. Sources were T cells, B-cell-depleted T cells, or PBMCs; the material itself was cDNA or gDNA.

The CDR3 contains 15 residues. V shed 0 bases and J shed 8 bases, with 16 bases lying between them. Germline-derived CDR1 and CDR2 are LGHNA and YNFKEQ. Enrollment of patients from Seattle took place during active infection, with longitudinal follow-up. Profiled with immunoSEQ multiplex PCR; TCRdb holds only in-frame clones, not every one. The sample includes fewer than 350,000 clones, 75% to 95% of them seen just once. The count of this clone is one. The sequencing input was peripheral blood. The TCR comes from a woman aged 25 to 39 with COVID-19, enrolled during active disease. This sequence joins TRBV4-2 and TRBJ1-2, with D possibly being TRBD1 (6 bases). The CDR3 sequence: CASSQERAAGVGYTF. In DNA form, the CDR3 reads TGTGCCAGCAGCCAAGAGAGGGCGGCAGGGGTCGGCTACACCTTC.